The source of this T cell receptor beta chain is a study of blood T cell repertoires in COVID-19. This table comes from immunoSEQ multiplex PCR, and its TCRdb copy is limited to in-frame clones, with some not included. This sample has about 86,000 clones; approximately 90% occur once, and the top ten carry less than 1.5%. CDR1 MGHRA and CDR2 YSYEKL come from the germline V gene. The CDR3 spans 20 residues. J was trimmed by 1 base and V by 4 bases; bases with no gene match: 14. Sequencing was performed on PBMCs or T cells enriched from blood (not recorded which). This receptor was identified in a woman aged 45-65 years with acute COVID-19. This chain uses TRBV4-1 with TRBJ1-5; 12 nucleotides align to TRBD1. The CDR3 loop is CASSPEAGTGGERSNQPQHF. As DNA, the CDR3 is TGCGCCAGCAGCCCGGAGGCCGGGACAGGGGGCGAAAGGAGCAATCAGCCCCAGCATTTT.